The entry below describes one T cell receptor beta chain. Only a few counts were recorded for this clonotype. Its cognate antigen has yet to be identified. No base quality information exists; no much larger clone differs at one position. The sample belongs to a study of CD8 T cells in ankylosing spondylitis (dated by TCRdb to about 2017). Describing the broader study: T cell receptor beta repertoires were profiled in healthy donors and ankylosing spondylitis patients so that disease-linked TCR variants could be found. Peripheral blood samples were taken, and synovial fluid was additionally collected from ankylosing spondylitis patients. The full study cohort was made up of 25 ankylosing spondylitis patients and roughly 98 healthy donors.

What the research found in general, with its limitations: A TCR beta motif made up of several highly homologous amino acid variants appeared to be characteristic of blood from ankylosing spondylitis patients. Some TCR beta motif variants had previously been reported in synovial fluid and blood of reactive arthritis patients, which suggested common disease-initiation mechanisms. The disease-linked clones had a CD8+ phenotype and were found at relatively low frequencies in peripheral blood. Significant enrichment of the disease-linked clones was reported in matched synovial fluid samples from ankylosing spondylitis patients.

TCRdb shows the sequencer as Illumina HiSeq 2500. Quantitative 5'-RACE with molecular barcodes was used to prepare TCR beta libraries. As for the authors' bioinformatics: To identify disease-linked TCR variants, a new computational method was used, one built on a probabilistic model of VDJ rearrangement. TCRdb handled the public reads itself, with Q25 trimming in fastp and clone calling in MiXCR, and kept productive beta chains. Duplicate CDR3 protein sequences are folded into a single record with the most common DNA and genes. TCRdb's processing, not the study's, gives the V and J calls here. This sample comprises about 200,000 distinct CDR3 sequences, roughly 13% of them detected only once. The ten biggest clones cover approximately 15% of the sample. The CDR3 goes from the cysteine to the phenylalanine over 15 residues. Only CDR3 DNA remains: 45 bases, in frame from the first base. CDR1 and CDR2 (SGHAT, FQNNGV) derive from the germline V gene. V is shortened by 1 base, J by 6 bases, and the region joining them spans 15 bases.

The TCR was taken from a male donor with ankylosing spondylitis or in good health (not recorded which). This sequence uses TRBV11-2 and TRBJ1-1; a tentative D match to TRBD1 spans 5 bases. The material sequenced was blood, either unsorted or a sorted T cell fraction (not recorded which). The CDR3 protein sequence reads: CASSLGAGPLAEAFF. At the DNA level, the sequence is TGTGCCAGCAGCTTAGGGGCAGGGCCCCTCGCTGAAGCTTTCTTT. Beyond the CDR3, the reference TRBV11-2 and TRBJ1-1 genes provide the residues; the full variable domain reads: EAGVAQSPRYKIIEKRQSVAFWCNPISGHATLYWYQQILGQGPKLLIQFQNNGVVDDSQLPKDRFSAERLKGVDSTLKIQPAKLEDSAVYLCASSLGAGPLAEAFFGQGTRLTVV.